This entry lists 30 T cell receptor beta chains sequenced from one sample in a study of T cell changes during pregnancy in multiple sclerosis. Generated by immunoSEQ multiplex PCR, the TCRdb table keeps only in-frame clones and is missing some. The sample lists around 75,000 clones, more than 80% occurring once. Source: peripheral blood, taken in the first trimester of pregnancy. The receptors shown here come from a female donor in good health, enrolled as a control in a pregnancy study.

The chain couples TRBV5-4 to TRBJ2-1, with 9 bases fitting TRBD1. V gave up 4 bases and J gave up 9 bases; unmatched junction bases: 11. The CDR3 is made up of 15 amino acids. Germline-derived CDR1 and CDR2 are SGHNT and YYREEE (reference sequence). This CDR3 is CASSLTGGAIAEQFF. The DNA for the CDR3 is TGTGCCAGCAGCCTAACAGGGGGCGCAATAGCTGAGCAGTTCTTC.

This rearrangement joins TRBV5-5 to TRBJ2-1; 16 bases are shared with TRBD2. V lost 4 bases to trimming and J lost 9 bases; unmatched junction nucleotides: 7. The CDR3 has 16 amino acids. Germline CDR1 is SGHKS and CDR2 is YYEKEE (reference sequence). CDR3: CASSLGTSGRVGEQFF. The CDR3 DNA reads as TGTGCCAGCAGCCTCGGGACTAGCGGGAGGGTCGGTGAGCAGTTCTTC.

This chain joins TRBV5-1 and TRBJ1-2, with 8 bases lining up with TRBD1. Germline values: CDR1 SGHRS, CDR2 YFSETQ. The length of the CDR3 is 15 residues. V shed 0 bases and J 3 bases; nucleotides not matched to a gene: 4. The CDR3 DNA reads as TGCGCCAGCAGCTTGGCGCCGGACAGGGACTATGGCTACACCTTC. It translates to CASSLAPDRDYGYTF.

The rearrangement joins TRBV7-2 to TRBJ2-1; 7 bases are shared with TRBD1. Unmatched junction bases numbered 5, after V lost 4 bases and J lost 2 bases. Germline CDR1 SGHTA, CDR2 FQGNSA. The CDR3 loop spans 15 amino acids. CDR3 sequence (DNA): TGTGCCAGCAGCTCCGTTACAGGGGCCTACAATGAGCAGTTCTTC. Translation gives CASSSVTGAYNEQFF.

This sequence joins TRBV6-5 and TRBJ1-2; TRBD1 matches 7 bases. The CDR3 contains 15 residues. The germline gives CDR1 MNHEY, CDR2 SVGAGI. Trimming removed 2 bases from V and 0 bases from J; junction bases left unmatched: 3. The CDR3 coding sequence is TGTGCCAGCAGTTACCCGCAGGGGGCTAACTATGGCTACACCTTC. Translation: CASSYPQGANYGYTF.

The chain employs TRBV19 and TRBJ1-4; 7 nucleotides align to TRBD1. V gave up 7 bases and J gave up 0 bases; unmatched junction bases: 5. Germline-derived CDR1 and CDR2 are LNHDA and SQIVND (reference sequence). This CDR3 has 15 residues. The CDR3 DNA sequence: TGTGCCAGTATTGGGACAGCGGCAACTAATGAAAAACTGTTTTTT. The encoded protein is CASIGTAATNEKLFF.

The V call is TRBV15, the J call TRBJ2-7; perhaps TRBD1 as D (5 bases). The CDR3 sequence is 14 residues long. Trimming left V 5 bases short and J 0 bases short, with 11 bases between. CDR1 and CDR2 (germline): LNHNV, YYDKDF (reference sequence). The CDR3 DNA sequence: TGTGCCACCAGCGCGACAGTCCCCTCCTACGAGCAGTACTTC. Translated, it gives CATSATVPSYEQYF.

The chain combines TRBV7-9 with TRBJ1-6; possible D gene TRBD1, 5 bases. Germline CDR1 is SEHNR and CDR2 is FQNEAQ (reference sequence). Trimming took 9 bases from V and 8 from J, leaving 17 bases between them. This CDR3 contains 14 residues. The CDR3 DNA follows: TGTGCCAGTTCCCAGGGTTCTCAGCATTCACCCCTCCACTTT. The encoded protein is CASSQGSQHSPLHF.

CDR3 nucleotides: TGTGCCAGCAGCTTACATGGTAGCGGGGGGGAATGGGAGACCCAGTACTTC. Translating gives CASSLHGSGGEWETQYF. The gene calls are TRBV7-2 and TRBJ2-5, with 11 positions matching TRBD2. The trim removed 2 bases at V and 5 bases at J, leaving 10 bases unmatched. The CDR3 length is 17 residues. The germline CDR1 and CDR2 sequences are SGHTA and FQGNSA.

The V gene is TRBV18, the J gene TRBJ2-3; 9 bases are a match to TRBD2. With V trimmed by 0 bases and J by 1 base, 5 bases remained unmatched. This CDR3 has 17 amino acids. CDR1 is KGHSH and CDR2 is LQKENI in the germline V gene. CDR3 region: CASSPPLAGHRTDTQYF. The CDR3 DNA sequence: TGTGCCAGCTCACCACCCCTAGCGGGGCATCGCACAGATACGCAGTATTTT.

This clone was seen more than once but under ten times. The rearrangement uses TRBV27 and TRBJ1-2; D call uncertain. From germline, CDR1 is MNHEY and CDR2 SMNVEV (reference sequence). Trimming removed 0 bases at V and 5 bases at J, with 7 bases between. CDR3 length: 13 amino acids. The CDR3 sequence: CASSLSAGYGYTF. CDR3 nucleotides: TGTGCCAGCAGTTTATCGGCGGGTTATGGCTACACCTTC.

The chain recombines TRBV9 with TRBJ1-1; D uncertain. The germline gives CDR1 SGDLS, CDR2 YYNGEE. CDR3 length: 15 residues. V was clipped by 4 bases and J by 1 base, with 14 bases between them. The CDR3 is CASSTRQTANTEAFF. In nucleotides, the CDR3 is TGTGCCAGCAGCACCCGTCAAACAGCGAACACTGAAGCTTTCTTT. The variable domain in full, with the rest retrieved from reference TRBV9 and TRBJ1-1, is DSGVTQTPKHLITATGQRVTLRCSPRSGDLSVYWYQQSLDQGLQFLIQYYNGEERAKGNILERFSAQQFPDLHSELNLSSLELGDSALYFCASSTRQTANTEAFFGQGTRLTVV.

This clone showed up just once. The V gene is TRBV6-5, the J gene TRBJ1-1; weak D call: TRBD1 (6 bases). V was clipped by 0 bases and J by 3 bases, with 11 bases between them. The CDR3 has 15 amino acids. The germline CDR1 and CDR2 sequences are MNHEY and SVGAGI. The CDR3 DNA reads TGTGCCAGCAGTTACTCGCGGGGGGCGGACACTGAAGCTTTCTTT. This gives the protein CASSYSRGADTEAFF.

The J gene is TRBJ2-7, the V gene TRBV27; 7 bases are a match to TRBD1. V dropped 6 bases and J dropped 4; count of bases not matched to a gene: 9. There are 14 residues in the CDR3. Germline CDR1 is MNHEY and CDR2 is SMNVEV (reference sequence). The CDR3 bases are TGTGCCAGCAGCTTGGGACAGCGAGGGTACGAGCAGTACTTC. Amino acids: CASSLGQRGYEQYF.

The chain is built from TRBV4-3 and TRBJ1-1; 8 bases align to TRBD1. Per the germline V gene, CDR1 is LGHNA and CDR2 is YSLEER. V lost 5 bases and J lost 5; bases outside the gene matches: 7. This CDR3 is built from 14 residues. CDR3 DNA: TGCGCCAGCAGCTTTAAGACAGGGGAGACTGAAGCTTTCTTT. This codes for CASSFKTGETEAFF.

The chain carries TRBV9 and TRBJ2-3; D unresolved. The CDR3 has 12 amino acids. Germline V gene sequence: CDR1 SGDLS, CDR2 YYNGEE. The V end lost 0 bases, the J end lost 5 bases, and 4 bases lay between the germline ends. The DNA of the CDR3 is TGTGCCAGCAGCGTAGACAGAGATACGCAGTATTTT. It encodes CASSVDRDTQYF.

The V call is TRBV7-9, the J call TRBJ1-1; D is ambiguous. The CDR3 sequence is 13 residues long. Trimming took 5 bases from V and 1 from J, leaving 8 bases between them. In germline, CDR1 is SEHNR, CDR2 FQNEAQ (reference sequence). This CDR3 reads CASSPSGNTEAFF. CDR3 bases: TGTGCCAGCAGCCCGTCAGGGAACACTGAAGCTTTCTTT.

The chain employs TRBV15 and TRBJ1-1; 10 nucleotides match TRBD1. CDR3 length: 15 residues. Germline loops: CDR1 LNHNV, CDR2 YYDKDF (reference sequence). Trimming removed 5 bases from V and 5 bases from J; junction bases left unmatched: 8. CDR3 DNA: TGTGCCACCAGCGGAATGGGACAGGGGAAAACTGAAGCTTTCTTT. It translates to CATSGMGQGKTEAFF. Full variable domain (missing parts from reference TRBV15 and TRBJ1-1): DAMVIQNPRYQVTQFGKPVTLSCSQTLNHNVMYWYQQKSSQAPKLLFHYYDKDFNNEADTPDNFQSRRPNTSFCFLDIRSPGLGDTAMYLCATSGMGQGKTEAFFGQGTRLTVV.

The chain is built from TRBV30 and TRBJ2-2, with 15 bases matching TRBD2. The ends lost 0 bases at V and 7 bases at J; junction bases unmatched: 6. The CDR3 covers 17 residues. In germline, CDR1 is GTSNPN, CDR2 SVGIG (reference sequence). CDR3 DNA sequence: TGTGCCTGGAGTGTTGGGACTAGCGGGAGGAGGGGCGGGGAGCTGTTTTTT. This encodes CAWSVGTSGRRGGELFF. The full variable domain, with the rest looked up from reference TRBV30 and TRBJ2-2, is SQTIHQWPATLVQPVGSPLSLECTVEGTSNPNLYWYRQAAGRGLQLLFYSVGIGQISSEVPQNLSASRPQDRQFILSSKKLLLSDSGFYLCAWSVGTSGRRGGELFFGEGSRLTVL.

V usage is TRBV6-4 and J usage is TRBJ1-2; possibly TRBD1 for D (5 bases). The germline V gene has CDR1 MRHNA and CDR2 SNTAGT. The CDR3 is 15 residues long. V was cut by 2 bases and J by 4 bases, with 14 bases left in between. The CDR3 bases are TGTGCCAGCAGTGACAGGGGCCAAACTATCTATGGCTACACCTTC. This gives the protein CASSDRGQTIYGYTF.

The rearrangement links TRBV28 to TRBJ2-5, with 7 bases aligning to TRBD2. V lost 7 bases to trimming and J lost 1 base; unmatched junction nucleotides: 6. In germline, CDR1 is MDHEN, CDR2 SYDVKM. The CDR3 consists of 14 residues. CDR3 nucleotides: TGTGCCAGCACCCAGGCGGGGGTCCAAGAGACCCAGTACTTC. It yields the protein CASTQAGVQETQYF.

This clone was seen a single time. J is TRBJ1-2 and V is TRBV5-4; 11 nucleotides match TRBD1. Germline-derived CDR1 and CDR2 are SGHNT and YYREEE (reference sequence). The CDR3 totals 16 residues. The junction had 7 bases not matched to a gene; V was cut back by 0 bases and J by 6 bases. CDR3 amino acids: CASSLVMDRGLNGYTF. The CDR3 DNA is TGTGCCAGCAGCTTGGTTATGGACAGGGGGCTAAATGGCTACACCTTC.

This chain connects TRBV14 to TRBJ1-2; a weak D match, TRBD1 (6 bases). The CDR3 length is 16 residues. Trimming stripped 4 bases from V and 8 bases from J, with 23 bases between. Germline V gene data show CDR1 as SGHDN and CDR2 as FVKESK. This CDR3 reads CASSRLSDRSLGGYTF. CDR3 DNA sequence: TGTGCCAGCAGCCGGCTTTCGGACAGAAGTCTGGGGGGCTACACCTTC.

The V and J genes are TRBV19 and TRBJ1-5; D unresolved. Trimming pared 6 bases from V and 10 bases from J, leaving 16 bases between. The CDR3 is 13 amino acids. The germline V gene encodes CDR1 LNHDA and CDR2 SQIVND (reference sequence). The CDR3 nucleotides read TGTGCCAGTAGCGAGCAGAGGGAGACTCCCCAGCATTTT. This sequence encodes CASSEQRETPQHF.

The chain uses TRBV5-6 and TRBJ1-1; weak D call: TRBD1 (5 bases). Germline lookup yields CDR1 SGHDT and CDR2 YYEEEE. V lost 5 bases and J 2 bases, leaving 16 bases between the germline ends. This CDR3 region has 15 residues. CDR3 DNA sequence: TGTGCCAGCAGAGTCAGGGCTACGATAAACACTGAAGCTTTCTTT. Its protein is CASRVRATINTEAFF.

The rearrangement links TRBV11-1 to TRBJ2-7; no firm D call. Germline-derived CDR1 and CDR2 are SGHAT and FQDESV (reference sequence). V was trimmed by 4 bases and J by 3 bases, leaving 10 bases between them. The CDR3 totals 13 residues. CDR3: CASSWSEIYEQYF. CDR3 DNA sequence: TGTGCCAGCAGCTGGTCAGAAATCTACGAGCAGTACTTC. Full variable domain (missing parts from reference TRBV11-1 and TRBJ2-7): EAEVAQSPRYKITEKSQAVAFWCDPISGHATLYWYRQILGQGPELLVQFQDESVVDDSQLPKDRFSAERLKGVDSTLKIQPAELGDSAMYLCASSWSEIYEQYFGPGTRLTVT.

This clone was picked up a small number of times. This chain connects TRBV19 to TRBJ2-2; 10 bases match TRBD1. CDR3 length equals 13 residues. V lost 5 bases, J lost 6 bases, and 0 bases stayed unmatched. The V gene's germline CDR1 is LNHDA and CDR2 SQIVND (reference sequence). The CDR3 sequence is CASSGTGAGELFF. As DNA, the CDR3 is TGTGCCAGTAGTGGGACAGGGGCCGGGGAGCTGTTTTTT.

This chain joins TRBV4-1 and TRBJ2-7; TRBD1 matches 7 bases. Germline CDR1 is MGHRA and CDR2 is YSYEKL. The CDR3 runs to 15 residues. Germline trimming cut 0 bases from V and 2 bases from J; bases unmatched to any gene: 4. The CDR3 protein is CASSQEAGGTYEQYF. As DNA, the CDR3 is TGCGCCAGCAGCCAAGAAGCAGGGGGAACCTACGAGCAGTACTTC.

J is TRBJ1-3 and V is TRBV5-1; D might be TRBD1 (6 bases). There are 16 residues in the CDR3. Germline loops: CDR1 SGHRS, CDR2 YFSETQ. Trimming removed 5 bases at V and 0 bases at J, with 15 bases between. Here the CDR3 reads CASRERTDSSGNTIYF. The CDR3 DNA sequence: TGCGCCAGCAGGGAGAGGACGGACAGCTCTGGAAACACCATATATTTT.

The CDR3 loop is CASSLQRTTIYF. CDR3 in DNA: TGTGCCAGCAGCTTACAGCGGACCACCATATATTTT. The V and J genes are TRBV5-6 and TRBJ1-3; D is uncertain. Germline CDR1 reads SGHDT; CDR2 reads YYEEEE. CDR3 length: 12 residues. The V end lost 2 bases, the J end lost 9 bases, and 9 bases lay between the germline ends.